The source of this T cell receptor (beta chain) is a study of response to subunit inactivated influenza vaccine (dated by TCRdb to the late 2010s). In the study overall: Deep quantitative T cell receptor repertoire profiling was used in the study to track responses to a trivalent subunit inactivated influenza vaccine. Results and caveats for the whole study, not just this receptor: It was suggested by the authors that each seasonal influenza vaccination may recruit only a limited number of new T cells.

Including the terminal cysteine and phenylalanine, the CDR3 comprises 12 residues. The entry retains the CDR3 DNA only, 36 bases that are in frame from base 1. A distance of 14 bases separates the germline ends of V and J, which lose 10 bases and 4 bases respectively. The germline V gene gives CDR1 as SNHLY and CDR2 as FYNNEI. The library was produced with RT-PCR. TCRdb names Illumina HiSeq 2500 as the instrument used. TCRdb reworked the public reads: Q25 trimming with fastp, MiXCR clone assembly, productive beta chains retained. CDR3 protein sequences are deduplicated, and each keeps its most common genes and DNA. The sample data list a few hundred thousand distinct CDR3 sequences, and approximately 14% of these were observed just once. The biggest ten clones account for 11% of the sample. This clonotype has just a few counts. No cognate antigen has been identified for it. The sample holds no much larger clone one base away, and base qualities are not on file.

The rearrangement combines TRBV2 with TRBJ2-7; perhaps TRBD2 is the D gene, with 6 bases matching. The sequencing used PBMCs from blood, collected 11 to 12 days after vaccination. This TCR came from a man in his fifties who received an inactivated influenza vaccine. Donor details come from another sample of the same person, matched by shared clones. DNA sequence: TGTGCCACCGGGACTCTAGGTTACGAGCAGTACTTC. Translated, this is CATGTLGYEQYF.